Each of the 25 T cell receptor beta chains below was sequenced from the same sample in a study of T cells in Graves' hyperthyroidism and ophthalmopathy (dated by TCRdb to between 2019 and 2020). Libraries were built with multiplex PCR. TCRdb names Illumina HiSeq 2000 as the instrument used. The TCR beta CDR3 regions were amplified from RNA transcripts. The TCR CDR3 was subjected to a first round of RT-PCR using the HTBI primer set and the Qiagen OneStep RT-PCR kit. The public reads were run again by TCRdb, first through fastp at Q25 and then through MiXCR, and only productive beta chains were kept. CDR3 protein duplicates are merged, each entry listing the most common genes and DNA. The sample contains about 660,000 distinct CDR3 sequences, just under 45% of them found a single time. The top ten clonotypes cover less than 8.5% of the sample. The sample consisted of peripheral blood or thyroid tissue (not recorded which). The receptors stem from an adult man with Graves' disease, either hyperthyroidism or ophthalmopathy (not recorded which).

The V call is TRBV20-1, the J call TRBJ1-1, with D maybe TRBD1 (6 bases). This CDR3 has 14 residues. Germline lookup yields CDR1 DFQATT and CDR2 SNEGSKA (reference sequence). V gave up 6 bases and J gave up 0 bases, with 14 bases separating them. CDR3 sequence reads: CSASLDSLNTEAFF. The CDR3 nucleotides read TGCAGTGCCTCCCTGGACAGTTTGAACACTGAAGCTTTCTTT.

This chain connects TRBV29-1 to TRBJ2-7; 11 bases align to TRBD1. The CDR3 has 15 residues. Germline CDR1 is SQVTM and CDR2 is ANQGSEA. Trimming removed 2 bases from V and 4 bases from J; junction bases left unmatched: 7. CDR3 nucleotide sequence: TGCAGCGTTGAAACAGACGGGACAGGGGGGTACGAGCAGTACTTC. Encoded protein: CSVETDGTGGYEQYF.

This clonotype showed up just a few times. The J gene is TRBJ1-1, the V gene TRBV7-6, with 7 bases matching TRBD1. This CDR3 has 13 residues. The V gene end was trimmed by 5 bases and the J gene end by 5 bases; junction bases not matched to a gene: 5. Germline-derived CDR1 and CDR2 are SGHVS and FNYEAQ. The CDR3 spells CASSPLQGTEAFF. Here the CDR3 DNA reads TGTGCCAGCAGCCCGCTACAGGGGACTGAAGCTTTCTTT.

This clonotype has ten or more counts. V and J are TRBV2 and TRBJ1-2; D gene uncertain. Germline V gene lookup returns CDR1 SNHLY and CDR2 FYNNEI. The CDR3 loop spans 13 amino acids. Trimming cost V 6 bases and J 8 bases, with 16 bases left between them. The CDR3 here is CASRREPGAGYTF. The CDR3 DNA reads TGTGCCAGCAGGCGGGAACCCGGAGCGGGCTACACCTTC.

This clonotype was found many times. The V call is TRBV10-2, the J call TRBJ1-6, with TRBD1 as a possible D gene (5 bases). The germline V gene encodes CDR1 WSHSY and CDR2 SAAADI. CDR3 length equals 13 residues. Trimming shortened V by 7 bases and J by 7 bases, and 11 bases separated the two germline ends. The CDR3 coding sequence is TGCGCCAGCACTGCAGGGCAGAATTCACCCCTCCACTTT. It codes for CASTAGQNSPLHF.

The genes are TRBV29-1 and TRBJ1-1; D gene ambiguous. Germline CDR1 reads SQVTM; CDR2 reads ANQGSEA. The V and J ends lost 8 bases and 0 bases respectively, with 16 bases between them. This CDR3 comprises 14 residues. This CDR3 reads CSSYEARVNTEAFF. The CDR3 DNA is TGCAGCAGTTACGAAGCCCGGGTGAACACTGAAGCTTTCTTT.

As regards this clonotype: A much larger clone differs by one base, so this may be a read error. The chain joins TRBV3-1 to TRBJ1-4; D call uncertain. This CDR3 has 13 residues. Trimming shortened V by 3 bases and J by 0 bases, and 2 bases separated the two germline ends. The germline CDR1 and CDR2 sequences are LGHDT and YNNKEL (reference sequence). The CDR3 DNA follows: TGTGCCAGCAGCCACGCAACTAATGAAAAACTGTTTTTT. Translating gives CASSHATNEKLFF.

This clonotype was detected only a few times. A junction end diverges from the germline sequence, so it may reflect a read error. The CDR3 spells CSVERPGSSYEQCF. The CDR3 DNA sequence: TGCAGCGTTGAAAGGCCAGGGAGCTCCTACGAGCAGTGCTTC. J is TRBJ2-7 and V is TRBV29-1; D assignment may be TRBD1 or TRBD2 (5 bases each). This CDR3 contains 14 residues. Germline CDR1 reads SQVTM; CDR2 reads ANQGSEA.

In this sample, this clonotype turned up many times. In nucleotides, the CDR3 is TGTGCCAGTAGTATTGGTTCAGGGGAAGGCTACACCTTC. Protein sequence: CASSIGSGEGYTF. The rearrangement uses TRBV19 and TRBJ1-2; D may be TRBD1 (6 bases). Germline V gene sequence: CDR1 LNHDA, CDR2 SQIVND (reference sequence). With 3 bases removed from V and 8 bases from J, the gap between germline ends came to 13 bases. The CDR3 totals 13 residues.

This clonotype was counted at least ten times. The chain recombines TRBV10-3 with TRBJ2-7; possibly TRBD2 for D (5 bases). This CDR3 is 13 amino acids long. The germline V and J ends were trimmed by 7 bases and 3 bases, with 13 bases remaining between them. Germline V gene lookup returns CDR1 ENHRY and CDR2 SYGVKD. The CDR3 sequence is CAITSGEHYEQYF. CDR3 coding DNA: TGTGCCATCACAAGCGGAGAGCACTACGAGCAGTACTTC.

The gene calls are TRBV4-1 and TRBJ1-1; no definite D call. CDR1 is MGHRA, CDR2 YSYEKL, per germline. The CDR3 spans 14 residues. V was shortened by 0 bases and J by 4 bases, with 9 bases between the two germline ends. The CDR3 DNA reads as TGCGCCAGCAGCCAAGAAGTCTCCTTCACTGAAGCTTTCTTT. Protein: CASSQEVSFTEAFF.

About this clonotype itself: A clone one base away is much larger, so this may be a read error. The chain links TRBV24-1 to TRBJ1-4; TRBD1 is a possible D gene (6 bases). The CDR3 covers 15 residues. V lost 3 bases, J lost 7 bases, and 14 bases lay in between. In germline, CDR1 is KGHDR, CDR2 SFDVKD. The CDR3 is CATSDPGGKGEKLFF. The CDR3 nucleotides read TGTGCCACCAGTGATCCCGGGGGCAAGGGTGAAAAACTGTTTTTT.

This clonotype was found many times. The CDR3 DNA sequence: TGTGCCAGCAGGAGGAGGGACAGGGATGGTCAGCCCCAGCATTTT. Amino acid sequence: CASRRRDRDGQPQHF. V gene TRBV6-5 combines with J gene TRBJ1-5; 9 bases line up with TRBD1. Germline V CDR1 and CDR2: MNHEY, SVGAGI. The trim removed 6 bases at V and 6 bases at J, leaving 9 bases unmatched. The CDR3 sequence is 15 residues long.

The chain couples TRBV11-3 to TRBJ2-7; D tentatively fits TRBD1 or TRBD2 (6 bases each). There are 16 residues in the CDR3. Looked up from germline, CDR1 is SGHNT and CDR2 is YENEEA. V shed 3 bases and J shed 0 bases, with 15 bases lying between them. Here the CDR3 reads CASSFSGAGSSYEQYF. In nucleotides, the CDR3 is TGTGCCAGCAGCTTTTCGGGGGCGGGAAGCTCCTACGAGCAGTACTTC.

The chain employs TRBV5-1 and TRBJ1-2; tentatively, D is TRBD1 (6 bases). V lost 0 bases, J lost 8 bases, and 23 bases lay in between. This CDR3 has 17 amino acids. The germline gives CDR1 SGHRS, CDR2 YFSETQ. The CDR3 reads CASSLEAGGRLPTGYTF. In nucleotides, the CDR3 is TGCGCCAGCAGCTTGGAGGCGGGGGGCAGACTACCTACCGGCTACACCTTC.

This clonotype was observed a few times. This sequence joins TRBV9 and TRBJ1-4, with D uncertain. This CDR3 has 14 residues. Germline CDR1 is SGDLS and CDR2 is YYNGEE. V was pared by 0 bases and J by 4 bases, with 7 bases between. The CDR3 reads CASSVAGFNEKLFF. The CDR3 DNA reads as TGTGCCAGCAGCGTAGCCGGGTTTAATGAAAAACTGTTTTTT.

Notes on this clonotype: The junction does not match germline at one end; this may be a read error. The chain employs TRBV20-1 and TRBJ1-1; 7 bases map to TRBD1. This CDR3 contains 13 residues. Per the germline V gene, CDR1 is DFQATT and CDR2 is SNEGSKA (reference sequence). CDR3 nucleotides: TGCAGTGCTAGCGGACAGGAGGGCACTGAAGCTCTCTTT. Translating it yields CSASGQEGTEALF.

This clonotype was seen only once. The rearrangement joins TRBV7-9 to TRBJ2-5; 8 bases line up with TRBD1. V trimming: 10 bases; J trimming: 5 bases; junction bases outside the gene matches: 15. The CDR3 is 15 residues long. CDR1 and CDR2 from the germline V gene are SEHNR and FQNEAQ (reference sequence). The CDR3 bases are TGTGCCACGAGGCGAACAGGGGGAGTTTGGGAGACCCAGTACTTC. Translation gives CATRRTGGVWETQYF.

V is TRBV19 and J is TRBJ1-2; D not resolved. Looked up from germline, CDR1 is LNHDA and CDR2 is SQIVND (reference sequence). With 7 bases removed from V and 2 bases from J, the gap between germline ends came to 11 bases. CDR3 length: 13 residues. CDR3 in DNA: TGTGCCAGTACTGGGCGACTAAACTATGGCTACACCTTC. This codes for CASTGRLNYGYTF.

The J gene is TRBJ2-7, the V gene TRBV15; D ambiguous. V dropped 0 bases and J dropped 5 bases, with 5 bases sitting between them. CDR1 is LNHNV, CDR2 YYDKDF, per germline (reference sequence). The length of the CDR3 is 12 residues. CDR3: CATSRDRNEQYF. CDR3 bases: TGTGCCACCAGCAGAGATCGAAACGAGCAGTACTTC.

The chain is built from TRBV7-8 and TRBJ2-5, with a possible D match to TRBD1 (5 bases). The germline V gene has CDR1 SGHVS and CDR2 FQNEAQ. The CDR3 length is 14 residues. Trimming removed 10 bases from V and 5 bases from J, with 20 bases in between. The CDR3 DNA follows: TGTGCCACCAGGGTAGAACGAGCACGGGAGACCCAGTACTTC. This codes for CATRVERARETQYF.

The CDR3 DNA reads TGCAGCGTTGAAGATCACGGGAGGGCCGGCGGGGGCTACACCTTC. As protein: CSVEDHGRAGGGYTF. The chain uses TRBV29-1 and TRBJ1-2; D gene unclear. Germline V CDR1 and CDR2: SQVTM, ANQGSEA. The length of the CDR3 is 15 residues. V shed 0 bases and J shed 8 bases, with 19 bases lying between them.

This clonotype was counted many times. The rearrangement joins TRBV2 to TRBJ1-2, with D hard to call. The CDR3 runs to 12 residues. Germline CDR1 is SNHLY and CDR2 is FYNNEI. With 2 bases removed from V and 5 bases from J, the gap between germline ends came to 6 bases. In DNA form, the CDR3 reads TGTGCCAGCAGTGAACGTACTTATGGCTACACCTTC. Its protein is CASSERTYGYTF.

The chain uses TRBV7-3 and TRBJ2-3; the match to TRBD2 covers 12 bases. The CDR3 extends over 15 amino acids. Trimming cost V 2 bases and J 6 bases; bases outside gene matches: 3. The germline V gene encodes CDR1 SGHTA and CDR2 FQGTGA. CDR3 nucleotide sequence: TGTGCCAGCAGCTTACTAGCGGGAGGGCCCGATACGCAGTATTTT. It encodes CASSLLAGGPDTQYF.

In its sample, this clonotype was seen a few times. The V and J genes are TRBV5-1 and TRBJ1-2, with D hard to call. V gave up 1 base and J gave up 0 bases, with 7 bases separating them. This CDR3 has 14 amino acids. Germline values: CDR1 SGHRS, CDR2 YFSETQ. CDR3 nucleotides: TGCGCCAGCAGCTTGCAACCGACTAACTATGGCTACACCTTC. Its protein product is CASSLQPTNYGYTF.